This note documents a single TCR beta chain sequence. The sample holds a few counts of this clonotype. Its antigen has not been determined. Base qualities are missing; no much larger clone stands one base away. From cysteine to phenylalanine, the CDR3 is 13 amino acids long. The CDR3 DNA has 39 bases and is translated from base 1. CDR1 and CDR2 are read off the germline V gene as MNHNS and SASEGT. The junction shows trimming of 6 bases on V and 3 bases on J, and the gene matches do not reach 3 bases of it. The data belong to a study of T cell repertoires in cytomegalovirus infection (dated 2019 in TCRdb). Regarding the complete study: Recently identified HLA-C-restricted CMV epitopes, whose presentation resists viral immunomodulation, were targeted by peptide stimulations together with well-studied HLA-B-restricted epitopes. Because public TCR beta signatures pointed to carriage of CMV infection together with the matching HLA type, the HLA type of each donor mattered for the analysis. What the work shows at the level of the full study, not this receptor alone: The ex vivo response was dominated by HLA-C-restricted CMV-specific TCR beta clonotypes, and the single most frequent clonotype in two of eight donors was supplied by these HLA-C-restricted clonotypes. In both this cohort and an independent roughly 400-donor cohort, the cumulative frequency of public TCR beta family members distinguished carriers of CMV infection plus the relevant HLA type.

Reading the label with the study, this specimen's treatment or condition is: in vitro stimulation with specific CMV peptide epitopes to enrich CMV-specific T cells. The sequencer was an Illumina HiSeq 1500. TCRdb's own reprocessing of the public reads used fastp at Q25 and MiXCR and kept productive beta chains. Under each unique CDR3 protein, matching rows form one entry showing the most common genes and DNA. The sample table records hundreds of thousands of distinct CDR3 sequences; 30% to 40% of these occur just once. The ten largest make up about 20% of the sample. The sequence links TRBV6-1 to TRBJ2-3; 7 central bases correspond to TRBD1. This sequence was found in a human donor in good health (CMV status not recorded). Some clones in this sample may be carry-over from other donors' samples. The sample here was cultured PBMCs, taken from culture after CMV antigen stimulation. In nucleotide form, the sequence is TGTGCCAGCAGACAGGGGCGGACAGATACGCAGTATTTT. Translated, this is CASRQGRTDTQYF.